This T cell receptor (beta chain) originates from a study of T cells in Graves' hyperthyroidism and ophthalmopathy. Study-level points and caveats: A 13 V-J model separated ophthalmopathy from stable hyperthyroidism.

A remark on this clonotype: Its cognate antigen is unknown.

J gave up 4 bases and V 7 bases, and 9 bases lay outside the gene matches. The CDR3 runs 15 residues. The source material, RNA transcripts, was used to amplify TCR beta CDR3 regions. HTBI primers were used for first-round RT-PCR of the TCR CDR3. TCRdb recomputed calls from the multiplex PCR reads with MiXCR, one row per CDR3 protein. The table has roughly 500,000 distinct CDR3 sequences, roughly 46% seen once. The rearrangement uses TRBV12-3 or TRBV12-4 and TRBJ1-2; 10 bases align to TRBD1. The source material was peripheral blood or thyroid tissue (not recorded which). The sequence derives from an adult woman with Graves' disease, either hyperthyroidism or ophthalmopathy (not recorded which). The CDR3, as DNA: TGTGCCAGCAAACTCGGGACAGGGGTTGGCTATGGCTACACCTTC. It translates to CASKLGTGVGYGYTF.